Below are 20 T cell receptor beta chains sequenced from a single sample in a study of cytomegalovirus exposure and HLA in healthy donors. It was with 60 Vbeta and 13 Jbeta primers that the PCR ran. Data came from immunoSEQ multiplex PCR; TCRdb stores just in-frame clones and leaves some out. The sample contains more than 95,000 clones, nearly 80% of which appear only once. Sequencing was performed on PBMCs. Receptors originate from a man younger than 40 in good health and CMV-seronegative.

This chain's CDR3 is CASSLPRGRGFSGYTF. In DNA, the CDR3 is TGCGCCAGCAGCCTGCCCAGGGGGCGCGGGTTCTCTGGCTACACCTTC. The chain has TRBV4-1 and TRBJ1-2, with 8 bases lining up with TRBD1. V lost 4 bases and J lost 7; bases outside the gene matches: 14. Germline V gene data show CDR1 as MGHRA and CDR2 as YSYEKL. The CDR3 totals 16 residues.

Worth noting for this clone: At one of its ends the junction is not consistent with the germline gene, which may arise from a read error. The chain employs TRBV5-1 and TRBJ2-7, with TRBD2 matching over 9 bases. The length of the CDR3 is 15 residues. The V gene's germline CDR1 is SGHRS and CDR2 YFSETQ. DNA of the CDR3: TGCGCCAGCAGCTTGGACCGGGGCGAGGGCGGGAGGGCACACTTC. Its protein is CASSLDRGEGGRAHF.

This clone appeared a few times. The chain recombines TRBV4-3 with TRBJ2-5, with TRBD2 matching 12 bases. Unmatched junction bases numbered 4, after V lost 1 base and J lost 1 base. CDR3 size: 17 residues. The germline CDR1 and CDR2 sequences are LGHNA and YSLEER. CDR3 nucleotide sequence: TGCGCCAGCAGCCAAGGACGACTAGCGGGAGTCCAAGAGACCCAGTACTTC. Its protein product is CASSQGRLAGVQETQYF.

J is TRBJ1-2 and V is TRBV18; TRBD1 might be the D (6 bases). From germline, CDR1 is KGHSH and CDR2 LQKENI. The CDR3 spans 16 residues. Trimming left V 1 base short and J 0 bases short, with 12 bases between. CDR3 nucleotide sequence: TGTGCCAGCTCACCACTCCTCCAGGGGTCTAACTATGGCTACACCTTC. This sequence encodes CASSPLLQGSNYGYTF.

This clone was counted once. The rearrangement links TRBV5-6 to TRBJ1-2; no clear D. CDR3 length: 14 amino acids. Germline V CDR1 and CDR2: SGHDT, YYEEEE. With 5 bases removed from V and 0 bases from J, the gap between germline ends came to 11 bases. The CDR3 region is CASRYDTPNYGYTF. DNA for the CDR3: TGTGCCAGCAGATATGACACCCCTAACTATGGCTACACCTTC. The variable domain in full, completed from reference TRBV5-6 and TRBJ1-2, reads DAGVTQSPTHLIKTRGQQVTLRCSPKSGHDTVSWYQQALGQGPQFIFQYYEEEERQRGNFPDRFSGHQFPNYSSELNVNALLLGDSALYLCASRYDTPNYGYTFGSGTRLTVV.

This clone was picked up one time. The chain links TRBV5-1 to TRBJ2-1; TRBD1 might be the D (5 bases). Germline V gene data show CDR1 as SGHRS and CDR2 as YFSETQ. The CDR3 sequence is 15 residues long. The V end was cut by 1 base, the J end by 7 bases, with 15 bases between. CDR3 region: CASSLSAGPDNEQFF. The CDR3 bases are TGCGCCAGCAGCTTGTCGGCAGGGCCCGATAATGAGCAGTTCTTC.

This clone was observed a few times. This chain links TRBV7-4 with TRBJ1-5; D is ambiguous. The CDR3 runs to 14 residues. The germline V and J ends were trimmed by 8 bases and 5 bases, with 16 bases remaining between them. Germline assignment: CDR1 SGHVT and CDR2 SQSDAQ. CDR3 sequence reads: CASLRAQFHQPQHF. In DNA form, the CDR3 reads TGTGCCAGCTTGAGGGCTCAATTCCATCAGCCCCAGCATTTT.

About this clone itself: At one boundary the junction diverges from the germline segment, which might be a read error. This specimen includes other DNA sequences encoding the same CDR3. V is TRBV29-1 and J is TRBJ2-7; 7 nucleotides agree with TRBD1. This CDR3 region has 12 residues. The germline V gene has CDR1 SQVTM and CDR2 ANQGSEA. The CDR3 protein is CSVEGTAHEQYF. The CDR3 region has the DNA TGCAGTGTTGAAGGGACAGCCCACGAGCAGTACTTC.

V usage is TRBV12-5 and J usage is TRBJ2-7; TRBD2 agrees at 7 bases. The trim removed 6 bases at V and 5 bases at J, leaving 4 bases unmatched. In germline, CDR1 is LGHNT, CDR2 FRNRAP. The CDR3 is made up of 12 amino acids. CDR3 amino acids: CASGMGGDEQYF. CDR3 bases: TGTGCTAGTGGGATGGGGGGGGACGAGCAGTACTTC.

The rearrangement links TRBV9 to TRBJ2-1; weak D call: TRBD2 (6 bases). Germline V gene data show CDR1 as SGDLS and CDR2 as YYNGEE. This CDR3 spans 16 amino acids. Trimming removed 0 bases at V and 9 bases at J, with 19 bases between. CDR3 in DNA: TGTGCCAGCAGCGTAGCTACCGCCCCGGGGGTCGGTGAGCAGTTCTTC. Amino acid sequence: CASSVATAPGVGEQFF.

V and J are TRBV4-1 and TRBJ1-5; TRBD1 is a possible D gene (6 bases). V was pared by 5 bases and J by 2 bases, with 10 bases between. The CDR3 spans 14 residues. From germline, CDR1 is MGHRA and CDR2 YSYEKL. The CDR3 DNA is TGCGCCAGCAGCGGGGGCCTCGGCAATCAGCCCCAGCATTTT. This sequence encodes CASSGGLGNQPQHF.

This clone was picked up a small number of times. The V call is TRBV15, the J call TRBJ1-2; the match to TRBD1 covers 11 bases. Looked up from germline, CDR1 is LNHNV and CDR2 is YYDKDF (reference sequence). The CDR3 runs to 15 residues. V shed 0 bases and J 4 bases; nucleotides not matched to a gene: 1. The CDR3 DNA sequence: TGTGCCACCAGCAGAGAAGGGACAGGGGGCTATGGCTACACCTTC. It codes for CATSREGTGGYGYTF.

In its sample, this clone was seen once. The V gene is TRBV14, the J gene TRBJ1-2; D gene uncertain. The V end lost 0 bases, the J end lost 8 bases, and 10 bases lay between the germline ends. Germline V gives CDR1 SGHDN, CDR2 FVKESK. The CDR3 spans 13 residues. The CDR3 region has the DNA TGTGCCAGCAGCCAAGATAGAGGGATCGGCTACACCTTC. This codes for CASSQDRGIGYTF.

The chain couples TRBV7-2 to TRBJ2-3; D not certain. This CDR3 is 15 amino acids long. CDR1 is SGHTA and CDR2 is FQGNSA in the germline V gene. Trimming left V 1 base short and J 2 bases short, with 10 bases between. The CDR3 is CASSLDRGNTDTQYF. The CDR3, as DNA: TGTGCCAGCAGCTTAGATCGCGGAAACACAGATACGCAGTATTTT.

Details on this clone: This same CDR3 is encoded by further DNA sequences in the sample. The chain carries TRBV19 and TRBJ1-1, with 8 nucleotides matching TRBD1. V lost 5 bases and J lost 3; bases outside the gene matches: 11. CDR1 is LNHDA, CDR2 SQIVND, per germline (reference sequence). The CDR3 is made up of 16 amino acids. CDR3 nucleotides: TGTGCCAGTAGTGGGGACAGGAAGGCACCCGACACTGAAGCTTTCTTT. Its protein is CASSGDRKAPDTEAFF. The full variable domain, completed using reference TRBV19 and TRBJ1-1, is DGGITQSPKYLFRKEGQNVTLSCEQNLNHDAMYWYRQDPGQGLRLIYYSQIVNDFQKGDIAEGYSVSREKKESFPLTVTSAQKNPTAFYLCASSGDRKAPDTEAFFGQGTRLTVV.

V is TRBV20-1 and J is TRBJ2-5; maybe TRBD2 (6 bases). Trimming removed 8 bases at V and 0 bases at J, with 7 bases between. This CDR3 is 11 amino acids long. CDR1 DFQATT and CDR2 SNEGSKA come from the germline V gene (reference sequence). CDR3 region: CSLANQETQYF. The CDR3 DNA reads as TGCAGTCTAGCGAACCAAGAGACCCAGTACTTC.

The chain has TRBV10-1 and TRBJ2-1; 11 bases are shared with TRBD2. V was pared by 6 bases and J by 10 bases, with 11 bases of the junction left unmatched. Germline V CDR1 and CDR2: WNHNN, SYGVQD (reference sequence). CDR3 size: 15 residues. DNA for the CDR3: TGCGCCAGCAGCCGAATACTAGCGGGAGTAGGAGAGCAGTTCTTC. Encoded protein: CASSRILAGVGEQFF.

The chain uses TRBV19 and TRBJ1-5, with D possibly being TRBD1 (5 bases). V was trimmed by 1 base and J by 4 bases, leaving 8 bases between them. The length of the CDR3 is 14 residues. Germline assignment: CDR1 LNHDA and CDR2 SQIVND (reference sequence). The CDR3 nucleotides read TGTGCCAGTAGTATAGGACAGAAAAATCAGCCCCAGCATTTT. Residues: CASSIGQKNQPQHF.

The chain has TRBV6-5 and TRBJ1-5; 9 positions agree with TRBD1. CDR3 length: 13 residues. The V gene end was trimmed by 5 bases and the J gene end by 15 bases; junction bases not matched to a gene: 11. Looked up from germline, CDR1 is MNHEY and CDR2 is SVGAGI. CDR3 protein: CASSPTRNRGRHF. CDR3 DNA: TGTGCCAGCAGTCCCACCCGCAACAGGGGGCGGCATTTT.

V gene TRBV11-2 combines with J gene TRBJ2-7; TRBD2 is a possible D gene (5 bases). This CDR3 spans 15 amino acids. V lost 4 bases and J lost 6, with 19 bases in between. CDR1 and CDR2 (germline): SGHAT, FQNNGV. This CDR3 reads CASSSTPPGLGEQYF. CDR3 DNA: TGTGCCAGCAGCTCAACCCCCCCGGGATTAGGCGAGCAGTACTTC.